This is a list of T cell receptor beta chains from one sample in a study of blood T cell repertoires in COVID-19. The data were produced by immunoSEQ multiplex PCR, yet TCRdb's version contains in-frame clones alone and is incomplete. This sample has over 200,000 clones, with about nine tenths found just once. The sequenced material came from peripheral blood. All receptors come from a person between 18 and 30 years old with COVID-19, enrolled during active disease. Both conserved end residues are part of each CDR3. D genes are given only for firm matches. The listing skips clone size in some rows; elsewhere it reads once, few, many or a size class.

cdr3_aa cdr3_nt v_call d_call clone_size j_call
CASRIGTANTGELFF TGTGCCAGCAGGATAGGGACAGCGAACACCGGGGAGCTGTTTTTT TRBV25-1 TRBD1 NA TRBJ2-2
CASSVTGTGIHEQYF TGTGCCAGCAGCGTAACCGGGACAGGGATCCACGAGCAGTACTTC TRBV9 TRBD1 NA TRBJ2-7
CASSEIPSLSYEQYF TGTGCCAGCAGTGAAATCCCTAGCCTATCCTACGAGCAGTACTTC TRBV2 NA NA TRBJ2-7
CASSYSMDRGRETQYF TGTGCCAGCAGCTATTCTATGGACAGGGGGAGAGAGACCCAGTACTTC TRBV13 TRBD1 NA TRBJ2-5
CASSPGLAGKNEQFF TGCGCCAGCAGCCCGGGACTAGCGGGAAAAAATGAGCAGTTCTTC TRBV5-1 TRBD2 NA TRBJ2-1
CASRSQGVTAGELFF TGTGCCAGCAGGTCCCAGGGGGTCACGGCCGGGGAGCTGTTTTTT TRBV6-5 TRBD1 NA TRBJ2-2
CAISDSTGVHYEQYF TGTGCCATCAGTGACAGTACAGGGGTGCACTACGAGCAGTACTTC TRBV10-3 TRBD1 few TRBJ2-7
CASSLEQGSTDTQYF TGTGCCAGCAGCTTGGAACAGGGAAGCACAGATACGCAGTATTTT TRBV7-3 NA NA TRBJ2-3
CASSLSLGQGAGNTIYF TGTGCCAGCAGCTTAAGTCTAGGACAGGGGGCTGGAAACACCATATATTTT TRBV13 TRBD1 once TRBJ1-3
CASSPQTGLNTEAFF TGCGCCAGCAGCCCCCAGACAGGGTTGAACACTGAAGCTTTCTTT TRBV4-1 TRBD1 once TRBJ1-1
CASSRTGAEQYF TGTGCCAGCAGCCGCACAGGAGCCGAGCAGTACTTC TRBV5-6 NA NA TRBJ2-7
CASSSADRVYQPQHF TGTGCCAGCAGTTCGGCTGACAGGGTCTATCAGCCCCAGCATTTT TRBV28 TRBD1 NA TRBJ1-5
CATSREAGLETQYF TGTGCCACCAGCAGAGAGGCTGGCCTGGAGACCCAGTACTTC TRBV15 NA NA TRBJ2-5
CSVVRQGEADTQYF TGCAGCGTAGTAAGACAGGGTGAGGCAGATACGCAGTATTTT TRBV29-1 TRBD1 NA TRBJ2-3
CASSRQNYGYTF TGTGCCAGTAGCCGACAGAACTATGGCTACACCTTC TRBV19 NA NA TRBJ1-2
CASSDRTNTGELFF TGTGCCAGCAGTGACAGGACGAACACCGGGGAGCTGTTTTTT TRBV2 NA NA TRBJ2-2
CASSHGPGGTQYF TGTGCCAGCAGTCACGGACCCGGGGGAACGCAGTATTTT TRBV27 NA NA TRBJ2-3
CASSKGGGNQPQHF TGTGCCAGTAGTAAGGGGGGGGGCAATCAGCCCCAGCATTTT TRBV19 NA NA TRBJ1-5
CASSQTSTLDEQYF TGCGCCAGCAGCCAAACCTCTACGCTCGACGAGCAGTACTTC TRBV4-1 NA NA TRBJ2-7
CASSPPGQGGSSGANVLTF TGTGCCAGCTCACCACCGGGACAGGGGGGGAGCTCTGGGGCCAACGTCCTGACTTTC TRBV18 TRBD1 NA TRBJ2-6
CATSVGGTGGTYEQYF TGTGCCACCAGTGTGGGGGGGACAGGAGGCACCTACGAGCAGTACTTC TRBV24-1 NA NA TRBJ2-7
CASSSDPQSGSYNSPLHF TGTGCCAGCAGCTCCGACCCACAGTCCGGCTCCTATAATTCACCCCTCCACTTT TRBV7-6 NA NA TRBJ1-6
CASSATGIVYGYTF TGTGCCAGCAGCGCCACAGGGATAGTCTATGGCTACACCTTC TRBV9 NA NA TRBJ1-2
CASSQRDRSSTDTQYF TGTGCCAGCAGCCAGAGGGACAGATCTAGCACAGATACGCAGTATTTT TRBV14 TRBD1 NA TRBJ2-3